One sample yielded the 3 T cell receptor beta chains listed below, sequenced in a study of T cell changes during pregnancy in multiple sclerosis. The method was immunoSEQ multiplex PCR; TCRdb's version includes in-frame clones alone and lacks a portion of them. Among about 92,000 clones listed, approximately 92% were seen once. The sample was peripheral blood, taken in the first trimester of pregnancy. These receptors were collected from a female donor with multiple sclerosis, enrolled in a pregnancy study.

V is TRBV27 and J is TRBJ1-1; 8 bases fit TRBD1. The CDR3 is made up of 14 amino acids. CDR1 is MNHEY, CDR2 SMNVEV, per germline (reference sequence). The trim removed 4 bases at V and 12 bases at J, leaving 13 bases unmatched. The CDR3 region has the DNA TGTGCCAGCAGTTACAACCCGCAGGGGGCGCTCCCTTTCTTT. This sequence encodes CASSYNPQGALPFF.

This chain uses TRBV13 with TRBJ1-5, with D perhaps TRBD1 (5 bases). Germline lookup yields CDR1 PRHDT and CDR2 FYEKMQ (reference sequence). The V end lost 3 bases, the J end lost 5 bases, and 14 bases lay between the germline ends. The CDR3 covers 15 residues. The CDR3 nucleotides read TGTGCCAGCAGCTTGGGAGGTAGAGGGGATCAGCCCCAGCATTTT. It is translated as CASSLGGRGDQPQHF.

The J gene is TRBJ2-1, the V gene TRBV2, with a weak D call TRBD1 (5 bases). The CDR3 totals 15 residues. V was pared by 3 bases and J by 6 bases, with 15 bases between. In germline, CDR1 is SNHLY, CDR2 FYNNEI. CDR3 amino acids: CASSEGQGPGNEQFF. The DNA of the CDR3 is TGTGCCAGCAGTGAGGGTCAGGGCCCGGGCAATGAGCAGTTCTTC.